The rows below give T cell receptor beta chains drawn from one sample of a study of blood T cell repertoires in COVID-19. Clones were sequenced by immunoSEQ multiplex PCR, and TCRdb holds only the in-frame ones, with some missing. The sample has roughly 220,000 clones, around 82% seen once. Sequencing input: peripheral blood. These receptors originate from a woman in her sixties or seventies with acute or convalescent COVID-19. Each CDR3 is given with its conserved first and last residue. The D gene is left open where the match is weak. Clone size is given for some rows only: seen once, a few or many times, or a class if the clone is expanded.

j_call v_call d_call clone_size cdr3_nt cdr3_aa
TRBJ1-2 TRBV5-1 . . TGCGCCAGCAGCTTGGCCCGGACAGAAAGTAACTATGGCTACACCTTC CASSLARTESNYGYTF
TRBJ1-2 TRBV7-2 . . TGTGCCAGCAGCTTATGGCAGATACTAAATGGCTACACCTTC CASSLWQILNGYTF
TRBJ1-1 TRBV5-6 . once TGTGCCAGCAGCTTGGCCGGGGATCGAACTGAAGCTTTCTTT CASSLAGDRTEAFF
TRBJ2-7 TRBV7-2 TRBD2 . TGTGCCAGCAGCTTAGGTTCTAGCGGTTCCTACGAGCAGTACTTC CASSLGSSGSYEQYF
TRBJ1-1 TRBV30 . . TGTGCCTGGAGTGTACGTAGAGAAGCTTTCTTT CAWSVRREAFF
TRBJ1-1 TRBV7-9 TRBD1 . TGTGCCAGCAGCTCGGGACAGATGAACACTGAAGCTTTCTTT CASSSGQMNTEAFF
TRBJ1-1 TRBV27 . . TGTGCCAGCAGCCCCGGAGCGGGGAAGAACACTGAAGCTTTCTTT CASSPGAGKNTEAFF
TRBJ2-3 TRBV18 TRBD2 . TGTGCCAGCTCACCAGGACTAGCGGGGGATAGCACAGATACGCAGTATTTT CASSPGLAGDSTDTQYF
TRBJ1-1 TRBV18 TRBD1 . TGTGCCAGCTCACCGAAAAACACAGGGGCGGCGGCTGAAGCTTTCTTT CASSPKNTGAAAEAFF
TRBJ1-1 TRBV11-3 TRBD1 . TGTGCCAGCAGCTCTGGACAGGGCGCTGAAGCTTTCTTT CASSSGQGAEAFF
TRBJ2-3 TRBV30 TRBD2 . TGTGCCTGGAGTGTACTGGGGGGGGTCGGCACAGATACGCAGTATTTT CAWSVLGGVGTDTQYF
TRBJ1-2 TRBV3-1/TRBV3-2 . . TGTGCCAGCAGCCAAGATACACCGGCAGGGGGCTACACCTTC CASSQDTPAGGYTF
TRBJ1-1 TRBV6-2/TRBV6-3 TRBD1 . TGTGCCAGCAGTCCACTCCTTCGACAGGGACGAAGGACTGAAGCTTTCTTT CASSPLLRQGRRTEAFF
TRBJ2-3 TRBV7-9 TRBD1 . TGTGCCAGCAGCGTCGGACAGGGGGGCACAGATACGCAGTATTTT CASSVGQGGTDTQYF
TRBJ2-5 TRBV2 . . TGTGCCAGCACCGAGGACTTGCTGGAGACCCAGTACTTC CASTEDLLETQYF
TRBJ1-2 TRBV14 TRBD1 . TGTGCCAGCAGCCAAGCGGGACAGGGGAACTATGGCTACACCTTC CASSQAGQGNYGYTF
TRBJ1-3 TRBV7-2 . . TGTGCCAGCAGCTTAGAGATGGGAGGGGCCATATATTTT CASSLEMGGAIYF
TRBJ2-7 TRBV6-1 TRBD2 . TGTGCCAGCAGTGAAGATAGCGGGGGGGCCTACGAGCAGTACTTC CASSEDSGGAYEQYF
TRBJ1-6 TRBV9 TRBD1 . TGTGCCAGCAGCAAGGGACAGAGTAATTCACCCCTCCACTTT CASSKGQSNSPLHF
TRBJ2-2 TRBV27 . . TGTGCCAGCAGTTTCGGGGGGCCGATCGGGGAGCTGTTTTTT CASSFGGPIGELFF
TRBJ2-2 TRBV5-4 TRBD1 . TGTGCCAGCAGCGGTCAGACAGGGGACCGCACCGGGGAGCTGTTTTTT CASSGQTGDRTGELFF
TRBJ1-5 TRBV19 . . TGTGCCAGTAGTTGGACAGACTATAGCAATCAGCCCCAGCATTTT CASSWTDYSNQPQHF
TRBJ2-1 TRBV25-1 TRBD2 . TGTGCCAGCAGTGATCTCGGGGGGGCCGAGTTTAGTGAGCAGTTCTTC CASSDLGGAEFSEQFF